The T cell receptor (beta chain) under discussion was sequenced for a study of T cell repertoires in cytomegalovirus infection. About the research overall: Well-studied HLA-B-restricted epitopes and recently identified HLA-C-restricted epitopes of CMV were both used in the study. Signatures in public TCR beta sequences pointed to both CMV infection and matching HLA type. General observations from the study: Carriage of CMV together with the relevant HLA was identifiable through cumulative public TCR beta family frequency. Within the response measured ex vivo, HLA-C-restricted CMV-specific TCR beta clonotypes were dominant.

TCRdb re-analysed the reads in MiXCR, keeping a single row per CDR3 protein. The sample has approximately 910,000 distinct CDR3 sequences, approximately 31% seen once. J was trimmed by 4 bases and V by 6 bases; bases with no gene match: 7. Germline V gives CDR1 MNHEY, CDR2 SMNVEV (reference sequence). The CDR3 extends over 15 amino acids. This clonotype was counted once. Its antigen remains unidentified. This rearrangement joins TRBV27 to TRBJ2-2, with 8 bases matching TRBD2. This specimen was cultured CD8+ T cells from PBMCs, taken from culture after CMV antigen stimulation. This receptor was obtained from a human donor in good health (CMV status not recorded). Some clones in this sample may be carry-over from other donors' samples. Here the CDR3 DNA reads TGTGCCAGCAGATCCGGACTAGCCGGCACCGGGGAGCTGTTTTTT. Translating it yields CASRSGLAGTGELFF.